Shown below are 27 T cell receptor beta chains from a single sample sequenced in a study of CDR3 diversity in severe acne. TCRdb fed the PCR reads into MiXCR, producing one record per CDR3 protein. The sample shows about 98,000 distinct CDR3 sequences, 51% of them seen only once. The sample taken for sequencing was blood. These receptors all come from a male donor with acne.

A few counts support this clonotype. The gene calls are TRBV4-2 and TRBJ2-3; 8 bases are shared with TRBD2. CDR3 size: 19 residues. V lost 3 bases, J lost 2 bases, and 16 bases stayed unmatched. The germline V gene has CDR1 LGHNA and CDR2 YNFKEQ. The CDR3 is CASSHPSMGAGAFTDTQYF. CDR3 nucleotides: TGTGCCAGCAGCCACCCCTCGATGGGAGCGGGGGCTTTCACAGATACGCAGTATTTT.

This clonotype was detected a few times. This chain links TRBV12-3 or TRBV12-4 with TRBJ1-3; tentative D call: TRBD1 (5 bases). V was trimmed by 6 bases and J by 0 bases, leaving 12 bases between them. CDR3 length: 15 residues. The DNA for the CDR3 is TGTGCCAGCAGCCCCCAGGGCGTCTCTGGAAACACCATATATTTT. Translation gives CASSPQGVSGNTIYF.

Ten or more counts support this clonotype. The junction shows a germline mismatch at one end, possibly a read error. This chain's CDR3 is CASSWASTDTQYF. The CDR3 region has the DNA TGTGCCAGCAGCTGGGCAAGCACAGATACGCAGTATTTT. This chain links TRBV5-1 with TRBJ2-3; D is undetermined. CDR3 length: 13 amino acids. Germline lookup yields CDR1 SGHRS and CDR2 YFSETQ.

The chain uses TRBV30 and TRBJ2-3; D possibly uses TRBD1 or TRBD2 (5 bases each). Germline CDR1 GTSNPN, CDR2 SVGIG (reference sequence). The CDR3 totals 14 residues. Trimming removed 1 base from V and 5 bases from J, with 13 bases in between. This CDR3 is CAWSGSRGRDTQYF. The DNA of the CDR3 is TGTGCCTGGAGTGGTAGTCGGGGCAGAGATACGCAGTATTTT.

The chain links TRBV11-2 to TRBJ1-2; 8 bases align to TRBD1. V dropped 5 bases and J dropped 4; count of bases not matched to a gene: 3. There are 13 residues in the CDR3. CDR1 is SGHAT and CDR2 is FQNNGV in the germline V gene. CDR3 coding DNA: TGTGCCAGCAGCGTAACAGGGGGCTATGGCTACACCTTC. It yields the protein CASSVTGGYGYTF.

This chain uses TRBV24-1 with TRBJ2-2; D is unclear. Trimming shortened V by 4 bases and J by 8 bases, and 4 bases separated the two germline ends. CDR1 and CDR2 from the germline V gene are KGHDR and SFDVKD. The CDR3 is 11 amino acids. The CDR3 protein is CATSERGELFF. The DNA of the CDR3 is TGTGCCACCAGTGAAAGGGGGGAGCTGTTTTTT.

The chain is built from TRBV25-1 and TRBJ1-6; perhaps TRBD1 as D (6 bases). This CDR3 is 16 amino acids long. The germline V and J ends were trimmed by 3 bases and 10 bases, with 19 bases remaining between them. The germline V gene encodes CDR1 MGHDK and CDR2 SYGVNS. The DNA of the CDR3 is TGTGCCAGCAGTGACTTTACCGGGGCAGGGGCCTCACCCCTCCACTTT. Amino acids: CASSDFTGAGASPLHF.

The table lists this clonotype with many counts. V is TRBV20-1 and J is TRBJ1-4, with D possibly TRBD1 on 6 matching bases. Trimming left V 6 bases short and J 5 bases short, with 13 bases between. The germline V gene has CDR1 DFQATT and CDR2 SNEGSKA (reference sequence). CDR3 size: 13 residues. The CDR3, as DNA: TGCAGTGCCGAGGACAGCCTGAATGAAAAACTGTTTTTT. This codes for CSAEDSLNEKLFF.

The rearrangement joins TRBV3-1 to TRBJ2-2, with D uncertain. V lost 0 bases and J lost 5, with 10 bases in between. The CDR3 has 15 amino acids. Germline lookup yields CDR1 LGHDT and CDR2 YNNKEL (reference sequence). The CDR3 DNA is TGTGCCAGCAGCCAAGATTCTTGGAGAACCGGGGAGCTGTTTTTT. Protein product: CASSQDSWRTGELFF.

The gene calls are TRBV15 and TRBJ2-7; maybe TRBD1 (5 bases). Deletions cut 4 bases from V and 3 bases from J, with 13 bases between. CDR3 length: 14 amino acids. CDR1 is LNHNV, CDR2 YYDKDF, per germline (reference sequence). This chain's CDR3 is CATSTEDSLYEQYF. As DNA, the CDR3 is TGTGCCACCAGCACTGAAGACAGCCTCTACGAGCAGTACTTC.

This clonotype was recorded a few times. The gene calls are TRBV25-1 and TRBJ1-6; no definite D call. Germline values: CDR1 MGHDK, CDR2 SYGVNS. The length of the CDR3 is 13 residues. Between the trimmed V and J ends, which lost 5 bases and 8 bases, there was a span of 10 bases. The CDR3 protein is CASSRGWDSPLHF. Here the CDR3 DNA reads TGTGCCAGCAGTCGGGGTTGGGATTCACCCCTCCACTTT.

In this sample, this clonotype turned up many times. The V and J genes are TRBV12-3 or TRBV12-4 and TRBJ2-2; D uncertain. CDR3 length: 13 residues. The V end lost 3 bases, the J end lost 8 bases, and 10 bases lay between the germline ends. The CDR3 protein is CASSFIPSGELFF. Here the CDR3 DNA reads TGTGCCAGCAGTTTTATTCCGTCTGGGGAGCTGTTTTTT.

This clonotype is deemed medium-sized. V is TRBV7-9 and J is TRBJ1-3; D may be TRBD1 (5 bases). The V gene lost 5 bases and the J gene lost 0 bases, with 8 bases spanning the gap. This CDR3 contains 14 residues. Germline V lookup: CDR1 SEHNR, CDR2 FQNEAQ (reference sequence). The CDR3: CASSQGSSGNTIYF. The CDR3 region has the DNA TGTGCCAGCAGCCAGGGAAGCTCTGGAAACACCATATATTTT.

This chain joins TRBV28 and TRBJ2-3; 8 nucleotides align to TRBD2. The germline V gene encodes CDR1 MDHEN and CDR2 SYDVKM. This CDR3 region has 16 residues. V shed 6 bases, J shed 2 bases, and the junction held 10 bases outside the gene matches. The DNA for the CDR3 is TGTGCCAGCAGATCGGACCTAGCGGGCCTCACAGATACGCAGTATTTT. Residues: CASRSDLAGLTDTQYF.

In the case of this clonotype: A much more abundant neighbour one base away suggests this may be a read error. The chain employs TRBV20-1 and TRBJ2-5; 7 nucleotides agree with TRBD2. CDR3 length: 15 residues. Germline V CDR1 and CDR2: DFQATT, SNEGSKA (reference sequence). In DNA, the CDR3 is TGCAGTGCTAGAGATATGCTAGCGGTCCAAGAGGCCCAGTACTTC. Translated, it gives CSARDMLAVQEAQYF.

This clonotype was detected a few times. The V gene is TRBV3-1, the J gene TRBJ2-1, with 11 positions matching TRBD2. The CDR3 totals 14 residues. V shed 4 bases and J 4 bases; nucleotides not matched to a gene: 0. Germline V gives CDR1 LGHDT, CDR2 YNNKEL (reference sequence). The CDR3 DNA reads TGTGCCAGCAGCCGACTAGCGGGATACAATGAGCAGTTCTTC. Protein product: CASSRLAGYNEQFF.

Comment on this clonotype: This CDR3 is missing its conserved last phenylalanine or tryptophan, likely due to a read error. This sequence joins TRBV7-7 and TRBJ2-1, with TRBD1 as a possible D gene (6 bases). Germline V gives CDR1 SSHAT, CDR2 FNYEAQ (reference sequence). The CDR3 totals 13 residues. The CDR3 is CASSSGQPNEQFS. The CDR3 DNA is TGTGCTAGCAGCTCCGGACAGCCCAATGAGCAGTTCTCC.

The chain couples TRBV29-1 to TRBJ1-2, with a tentative D call TRBD1 (5 bases). Germline CDR1 and CDR2: SQVTM and ANQGSEA. V shed 0 bases and J shed 4 bases, with 9 bases lying between them. The CDR3 has 13 amino acids. CDR3 region: CSVEDGDLYGYTF. The CDR3 nucleotides are TGCAGCGTTGAAGATGGGGACCTCTATGGCTACACCTTC.

The DNA of the CDR3 is TGTGCCAGCAGCGCGTGGGACCGCTACTACGAGCAGTACTTC. Its translation is CASSAWDRYYEQYF. The rearrangement uses TRBV5-6 and TRBJ2-7; D may match TRBD1 or TRBD2 (5 bases each). The germline V gene has CDR1 SGHDT and CDR2 YYEEEE. CDR3 length: 14 amino acids. V was cut by 4 bases and J by 3 bases, with 14 bases left in between.

A remark on this clonotype: A much bigger clone sits one base away, suggesting this may be a read error. This rearrangement joins TRBV5-1 to TRBJ2-3; D is perhaps TRBD2 (7 bases). The germline gives CDR1 SGHRS, CDR2 YFSETQ. Trimming shortened V by 0 bases and J by 4 bases, and 18 bases separated the two germline ends. The CDR3 extends over 17 amino acids. The CDR3 loop is CASSLARGAGIADTQYF. As DNA, the CDR3 is TGCGCCAGCAGCTTGGCCAGGGGAGCGGGAATAGCAGATACGCAGTATTTT. The full variable domain, completed using reference TRBV5-1 and TRBJ2-3, is KAGVTQTPRYLIKTRGQQVTLSCSPISGHRSVSWYQQTPGQGLQFLFEYFSETQRNKGNFPGRFSGRQFSNSRSEMNVSTLELGDSALYLCASSLARGAGIADTQYFGPGTRLTVL.

The V call is TRBV12-3 or TRBV12-4, the J call TRBJ1-1; no reliable D call. The CDR3 runs 12 residues. V was trimmed by 2 bases and J by 8 bases, leaving 9 bases between them. The CDR3 loop is CASSLSLKEAFF. CDR3 in DNA: TGTGCCAGCAGTTTAAGTCTGAAAGAAGCTTTCTTT.

This clonotype was seen many times. The CDR3 region has the DNA TGTGCCAGTACTTCCACCGGGACAGGAACGTCCAACGTCCTGACTTTC. Translated, it gives CASTSTGTGTSNVLTF. The gene calls are TRBV19 and TRBJ2-6; TRBD1 matches 8 bases. After removal of 7 bases from V and 8 bases from J, the junction contained 13 bases not matched to a gene. Germline CDR1 and CDR2: LNHDA and SQIVND (reference sequence). The CDR3 loop spans 16 amino acids. The complete variable domain, with remaining parts taken from reference TRBV19 and TRBJ2-6, reads DGGITQSPKYLFRKEGQNVTLSCEQNLNHDAMYWYRQDPGQGLRLIYYSQIVNDFQKGDIAEGYSVSREKKESFPLTVTSAQKNPTAFYLCASTSTGTGTSNVLTFGAGSRLTVL.

The table lists this clonotype with a few counts. CDR3 DNA: TGTGCCAGCAGCGCGATGGCGGGACCGGGGTGGGGGGGCACTGAAGCTTTCTTT. This sequence encodes CASSAMAGPGWGGTEAFF. The chain combines TRBV9 with TRBJ1-1; D perhaps matches TRBD1 (5 bases). V was cut by 3 bases and J by 4 bases, with 25 bases left in between. This CDR3 region has 18 residues. Germline assignment: CDR1 SGDLS and CDR2 YYNGEE.

This chain connects TRBV7-9 to TRBJ2-3; tentative D call: TRBD1 (5 bases). The ends were cut back, 3 bases at V and 0 bases at J, with 7 bases in the middle. From germline, CDR1 is SEHNR and CDR2 FQNEAQ (reference sequence). The CDR3 sequence is 14 residues long. In nucleotides, the CDR3 is TGTGCCAGCAGCTTTGACAGCAGCACAGATACGCAGTATTTT. Translation gives CASSFDSSTDTQYF.

About this clonotype itself: A clone one base away is much larger, so this may be a read error. No conserved phenylalanine or tryptophan ends this CDR3, so it is likely a read error. The V gene is TRBV29-1, the J gene TRBJ1-1; no definite D call. From germline, CDR1 is SQVTM and CDR2 ANQGSEA. V lost 7 bases and J 4 bases, leaving 10 bases between the germline ends. The CDR3 runs 11 residues. CDR3 amino acids: CSGVWSTEAFL. In DNA form, the CDR3 reads TGCAGCGGGGTGTGGAGCACTGAAGCTTTCCTT.

The chain employs TRBV20-1 and TRBJ2-7; 9 positions agree with TRBD1. The CDR3 totals 15 residues. With 2 bases clipped from V and 4 bases from J, the junction kept 9 bases outside the gene matches. Germline V lookup: CDR1 DFQATT, CDR2 SNEGSKA (reference sequence). The CDR3 spells CSARPGTGSQYEQYF. The CDR3 nucleotides read TGCAGTGCTAGACCCGGGACAGGGAGTCAATACGAGCAGTACTTC.

The chain combines TRBV19 with TRBJ2-2; no reliable D call. The CDR3 totals 16 residues. CDR1 LNHDA and CDR2 SQIVND come from the germline V gene (reference sequence). The germline V and J ends were trimmed by 3 bases and 0 bases, with 11 bases remaining between them. Written as DNA, the CDR3 is TGTGCCAGTAGTATCATGGGGAATGCGAACACCGGGGAGCTGTTTTTT. Its protein product is CASSIMGNANTGELFF.